These 11 T cell receptor beta chains came from one sample sequenced in a study of shared clonotypes between healthy human individuals. Sequenced by immunoSEQ multiplex PCR; TCRdb stores in-frame clones only, minus some. The top ten clones hold 0.95% to 1.5% of a sample with about 1.5 million clones, over 95% of them seen once. The sample taken for sequencing was naive CD4+ T cells sorted from blood. Indicated subset: CD45RA+ positively selected. These receptors all stem from a young man in good health.

The rearrangement links TRBV9 to TRBJ2-3; 9 bases align to TRBD2. Germline V lookup: CDR1 SGDLS, CDR2 YYNGEE. V lost 5 bases and J lost 4; bases outside the gene matches: 5. The CDR3 extends over 14 amino acids. The CDR3 sequence: CASSTAGGADTQYF. The CDR3 DNA sequence: TGTGCCAGCAGTACAGCGGGAGGCGCAGATACGCAGTATTTT.

This sequence joins TRBV5-8 and TRBJ2-7, with D possibly being TRBD2 (7 bases). CDR1 and CDR2 from the germline V gene are SGHTS and YDEGEE. Trimming pared 2 bases from V and 2 bases from J, leaving 14 bases between. The CDR3 has 15 amino acids. In DNA form, the CDR3 reads TGTGCCAGCAGCTTTAAGGGGGGGAGACCCTACGAGCAGTACTTC. Protein: CASSFKGGRPYEQYF.

V and J are TRBV7-6 and TRBJ2-7; no definite D call. Germline CDR1 SGHVS, CDR2 FNYEAQ. The CDR3 loop spans 14 amino acids. V lost 5 bases to trimming and J lost 2 bases, with 13 bases between them. This CDR3 is CASSPPGLTYEQYF. In DNA, the CDR3 is TGTGCCAGCAGCCCACCAGGTTTAACCTACGAGCAGTACTTC.

J is TRBJ2-5 and V is TRBV4-3, with 9 bases identical to TRBD1. Germline values: CDR1 LGHNA, CDR2 YSLEER. The CDR3 is 17 residues long. The junction had 12 bases not matched to a gene; V was cut back by 2 bases and J by 5 bases. For the CDR3, the DNA is TGCGCCAGCAGCCAAACAGGGGGCTTAGGAGCAGTGGAGACCCAGTACTTC. Protein sequence: CASSQTGGLGAVETQYF.

This clone was recorded only once. The rearrangement joins TRBV14 to TRBJ1-2, with 7 bases fitting TRBD1. Unmatched junction bases numbered 11, after V lost 7 bases and J lost 6 bases. Germline V CDR1 and CDR2: SGHDN, FVKESK. The CDR3 spans 14 residues. As DNA, the CDR3 is TGTGCCAGCAAGAGGCTGGGACAGAAAGATGGCTACACCTTC. Its translation is CASKRLGQKDGYTF. The full variable domain, rest sourced from reference TRBV14 and TRBJ1-2, is EAGVTQFPSHSVIEKGQTVTLRCDPISGHDNLYWYRRVMGKEIKFLLHFVKESKQDESGMPNNRFLAERTGGTYSTLKVQPAELEDSGVYFCASKRLGQKDGYTFGSGTRLTVV.

The chain links TRBV28 to TRBJ1-5; D possibly corresponds to TRBD1 (5 bases). From germline, CDR1 is MDHEN and CDR2 SYDVKM. The CDR3 contains 15 residues. V was trimmed by 6 bases and J by 0 bases, leaving 12 bases between them. The CDR3 loop is CASRRAGPSNQPQHF. CDR3 nucleotides: TGTGCCAGCAGACGGGCAGGGCCTAGCAATCAGCCCCAGCATTTT. Based on the CDR3 plus reference TRBV28 and TRBJ1-5, the full variable domain is DVKVTQSSRYLVKRTGEKVFLECVQDMDHENMFWYRQDPGLGLRLIYFSYDVKMKEKGDIPEGYSVSREKKERFSLILESASTNQTSMYLCASRRAGPSNQPQHFGDGTRLSIL.

The chain couples TRBV18 to TRBJ1-1; unclear D gene. The CDR3 sequence is 14 residues long. Trimming removed 2 bases from V and 1 base from J, with 8 bases in between. Germline V gene lookup returns CDR1 KGHSH and CDR2 LQKENI. The CDR3 protein is CASSPRTQNTEAFF. The CDR3 DNA is TGTGCCAGCTCACCAAGAACACAGAACACTGAAGCTTTCTTT.

With regard to this clone: This specimen includes other DNA sequences encoding the same CDR3. The chain has TRBV28 and TRBJ2-5; D uncertain. The V gene's germline CDR1 is MDHEN and CDR2 SYDVKM. Trimming removed 2 bases from V and 5 bases from J, with 3 bases in between. The length of the CDR3 is 11 residues. CDR3 protein: CASSLEETQYF. CDR3 DNA: TGTGCCAGCAGTTTAGAGGAGACCCAGTACTTC. Using reference TRBV28 and TRBJ2-5 for the parts outside the CDR3, the full variable domain is DVKVTQSSRYLVKRTGEKVFLECVQDMDHENMFWYRQDPGLGLRLIYFSYDVKMKEKGDIPEGYSVSREKKERFSLILESASTNQTSMYLCASSLEETQYFGPGTRLLVL.

The chain carries TRBV28 and TRBJ2-7; D gene unclear. The germline V and J ends were trimmed by 7 bases and 1 base, with 14 bases remaining between them. The CDR3 loop spans 14 amino acids. In germline, CDR1 is MDHEN, CDR2 SYDVKM. Written as DNA, the CDR3 is TGTGCCAGCATCGCCGGTGGGTTATCCTACGAGCAGTACTTC. It encodes CASIAGGLSYEQYF.

This chain connects TRBV19 to TRBJ2-7; tentatively, D is TRBD2 (5 bases). The germline gives CDR1 LNHDA, CDR2 SQIVND (reference sequence). CDR3 length: 14 residues. The V gene lost 5 bases and the J gene lost 3 bases, with 14 bases spanning the gap. The CDR3 region is CASSAGLLDYEQYF. CDR3 coding DNA: TGTGCCAGTAGTGCGGGCCTCCTAGACTACGAGCAGTACTTC.

V and J are TRBV20-1 and TRBJ1-5, with D unresolved. The CDR3 has 11 amino acids. The ends were cut back, 4 bases at V and 6 bases at J, with 7 bases in the middle. The germline V gene encodes CDR1 DFQATT and CDR2 SNEGSKA (reference sequence). Here the CDR3 DNA reads TGCAGTGCTACGGACGGTCAGCCCCAGCATTTT. This gives the protein CSATDGQPQHF.